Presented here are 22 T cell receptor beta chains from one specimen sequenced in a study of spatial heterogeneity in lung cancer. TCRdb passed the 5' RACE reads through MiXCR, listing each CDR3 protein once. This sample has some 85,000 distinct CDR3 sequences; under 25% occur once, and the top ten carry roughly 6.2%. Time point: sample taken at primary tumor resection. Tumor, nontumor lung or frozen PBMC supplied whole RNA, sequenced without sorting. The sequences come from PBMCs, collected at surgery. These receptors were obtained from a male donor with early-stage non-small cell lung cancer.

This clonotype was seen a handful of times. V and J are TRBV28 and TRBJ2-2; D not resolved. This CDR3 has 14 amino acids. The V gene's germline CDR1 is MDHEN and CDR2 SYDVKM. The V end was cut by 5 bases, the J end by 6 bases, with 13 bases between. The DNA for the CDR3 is TGTGCCAGCAGTAAGGCTCTAAATGCCGGGGAGCTGTTTTTT. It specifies CASSKALNAGELFF.

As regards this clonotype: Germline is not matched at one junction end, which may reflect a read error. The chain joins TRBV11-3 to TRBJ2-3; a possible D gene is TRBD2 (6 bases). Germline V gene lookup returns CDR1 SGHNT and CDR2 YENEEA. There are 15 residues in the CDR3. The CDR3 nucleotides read TGTGTCAGCAGCTACCGAGGGGACTCCAAGGATACGCAGTATTTT. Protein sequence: CVSSYRGDSKDTQYF.

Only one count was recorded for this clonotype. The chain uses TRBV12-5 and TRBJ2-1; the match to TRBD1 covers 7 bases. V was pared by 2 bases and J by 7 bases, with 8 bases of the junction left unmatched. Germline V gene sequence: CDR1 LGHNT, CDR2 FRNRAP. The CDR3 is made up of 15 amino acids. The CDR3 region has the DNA TGTGCTAGTGGTTTGACGACCGACAGGGTGAATGAGCAGTTCTTC. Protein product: CASGLTTDRVNEQFF. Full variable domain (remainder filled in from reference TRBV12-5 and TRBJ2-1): DARVTQTPRHKVTEMGQEVTMRCQPILGHNTVFWYRQTMMQGLELLAYFRNRAPLDDSGMPKDRFSAEMPDATLATLKIQPSEPRDSAVYFCASGLTTDRVNEQFFGPGTRLTVL.

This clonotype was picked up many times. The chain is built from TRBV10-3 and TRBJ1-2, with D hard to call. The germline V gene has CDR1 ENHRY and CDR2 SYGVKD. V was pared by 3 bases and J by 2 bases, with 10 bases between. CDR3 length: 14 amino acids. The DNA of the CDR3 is TGTGCCATCAGTGAAGTCGGCGGGAACTATGGCTACACCTTC. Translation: CAISEVGGNYGYTF.

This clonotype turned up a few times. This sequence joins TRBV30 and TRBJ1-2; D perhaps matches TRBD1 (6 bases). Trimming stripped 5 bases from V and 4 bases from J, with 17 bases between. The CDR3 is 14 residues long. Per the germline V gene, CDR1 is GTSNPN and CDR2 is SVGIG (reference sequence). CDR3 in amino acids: CAWVRGSETYGYTF. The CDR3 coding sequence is TGTGCCTGGGTAAGGGGGTCAGAGACCTATGGCTACACCTTC.

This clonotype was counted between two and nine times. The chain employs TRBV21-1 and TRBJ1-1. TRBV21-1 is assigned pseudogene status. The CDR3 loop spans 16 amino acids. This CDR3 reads CASSKCGVGDFTEAFF. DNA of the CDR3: TGTGCCAGCAGCAAATGCGGGGTCGGTGATTTCACTGAAGCTTTCTTT.

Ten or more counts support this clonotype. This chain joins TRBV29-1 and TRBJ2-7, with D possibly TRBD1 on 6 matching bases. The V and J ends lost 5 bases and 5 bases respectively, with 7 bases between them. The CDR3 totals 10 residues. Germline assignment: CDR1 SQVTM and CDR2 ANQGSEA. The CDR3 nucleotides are TGCAGCGTTTCAGGGGACGAGCAGTACTTC. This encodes CSVSGDEQYF.

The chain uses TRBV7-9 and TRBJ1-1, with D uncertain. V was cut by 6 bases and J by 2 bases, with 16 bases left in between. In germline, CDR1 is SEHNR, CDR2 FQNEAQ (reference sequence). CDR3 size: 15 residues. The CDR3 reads CASRPDLELNTEAFF. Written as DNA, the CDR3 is TGTGCCAGCAGGCCTGATCTGGAGCTAAACACTGAAGCTTTCTTT.

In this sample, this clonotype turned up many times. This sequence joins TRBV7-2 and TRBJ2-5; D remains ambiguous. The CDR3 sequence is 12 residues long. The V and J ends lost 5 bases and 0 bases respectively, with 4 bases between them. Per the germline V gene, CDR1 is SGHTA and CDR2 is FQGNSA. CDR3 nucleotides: TGTGCCAGCAGCCGGTACCAAGAGACCCAGTACTTC. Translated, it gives CASSRYQETQYF.

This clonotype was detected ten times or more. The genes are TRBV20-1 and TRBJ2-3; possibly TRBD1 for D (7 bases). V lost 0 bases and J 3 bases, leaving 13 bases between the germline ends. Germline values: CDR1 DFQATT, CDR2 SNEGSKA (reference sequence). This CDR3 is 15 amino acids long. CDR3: CSARDTQGGTDTQYF. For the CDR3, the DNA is TGCAGTGCTAGAGATACCCAGGGGGGAACAGATACGCAGTATTTT.

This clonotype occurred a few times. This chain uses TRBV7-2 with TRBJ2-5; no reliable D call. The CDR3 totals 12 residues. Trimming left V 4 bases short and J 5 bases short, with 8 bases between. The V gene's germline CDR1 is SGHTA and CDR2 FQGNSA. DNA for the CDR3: TGTGCCAGCAGCTCCGATGGGGAGACCCAGTACTTC. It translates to CASSSDGETQYF.

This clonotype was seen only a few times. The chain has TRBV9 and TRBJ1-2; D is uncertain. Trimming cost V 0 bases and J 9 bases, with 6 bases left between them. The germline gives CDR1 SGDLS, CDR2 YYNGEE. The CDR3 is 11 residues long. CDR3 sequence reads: CASSVGNSYTF. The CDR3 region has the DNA TGTGCCAGCAGCGTAGGCAACAGCTACACCTTC.

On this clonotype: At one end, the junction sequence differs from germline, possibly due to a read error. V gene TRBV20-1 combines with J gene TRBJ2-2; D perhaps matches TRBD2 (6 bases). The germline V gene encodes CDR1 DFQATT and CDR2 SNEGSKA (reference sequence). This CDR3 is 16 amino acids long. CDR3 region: CSTRSSSAPGTGELFF. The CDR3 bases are TGCAGTACTAGGTCCTCTAGCGCGCCGGGCACCGGGGAGCTGTTTTTT.

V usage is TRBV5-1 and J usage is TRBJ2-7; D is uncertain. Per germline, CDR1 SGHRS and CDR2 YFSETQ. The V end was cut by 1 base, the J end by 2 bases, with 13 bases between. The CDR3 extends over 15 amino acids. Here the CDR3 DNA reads TGCGCCAGCAGCTTGAACCCGATGGGGACCTACGAGCAGTACTTC. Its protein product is CASSLNPMGTYEQYF.

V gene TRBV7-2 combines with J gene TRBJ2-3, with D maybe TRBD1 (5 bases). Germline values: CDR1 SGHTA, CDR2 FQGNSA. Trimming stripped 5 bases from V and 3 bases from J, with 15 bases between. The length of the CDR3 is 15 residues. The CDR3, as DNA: TGTGCCAGCAGCCAAACCAGGGCTAGGACAGATACGCAGTATTTT. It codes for CASSQTRARTDTQYF.

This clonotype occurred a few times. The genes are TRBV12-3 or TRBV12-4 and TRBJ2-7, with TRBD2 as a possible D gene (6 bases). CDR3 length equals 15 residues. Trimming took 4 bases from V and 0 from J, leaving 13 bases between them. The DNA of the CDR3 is TGTGCCAGCAGTTCTGGCGGGACGTTCTCCTACGAGCAGTACTTC. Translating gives CASSSGGTFSYEQYF.

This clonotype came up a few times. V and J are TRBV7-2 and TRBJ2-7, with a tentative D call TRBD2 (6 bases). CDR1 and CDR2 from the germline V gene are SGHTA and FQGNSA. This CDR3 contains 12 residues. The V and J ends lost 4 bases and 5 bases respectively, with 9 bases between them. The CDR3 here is CASSWGGDEQYF. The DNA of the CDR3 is TGTGCCAGCAGCTGGGGAGGTGACGAGCAGTACTTC.

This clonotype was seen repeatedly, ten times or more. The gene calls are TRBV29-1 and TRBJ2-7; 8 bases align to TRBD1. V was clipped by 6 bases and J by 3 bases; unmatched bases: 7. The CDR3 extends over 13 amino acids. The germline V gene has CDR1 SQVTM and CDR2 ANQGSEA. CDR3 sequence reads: CSVLGQGLYEQYF. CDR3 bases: TGCAGCGTCTTAGGACAGGGCCTCTACGAGCAGTACTTC.

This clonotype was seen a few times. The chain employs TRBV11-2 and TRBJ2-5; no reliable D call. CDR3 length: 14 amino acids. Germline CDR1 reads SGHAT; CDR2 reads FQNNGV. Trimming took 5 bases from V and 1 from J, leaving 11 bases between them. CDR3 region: CASSPVALQETQYF. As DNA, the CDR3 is TGTGCCAGCAGCCCCGTGGCTCTCCAAGAGACCCAGTACTTC. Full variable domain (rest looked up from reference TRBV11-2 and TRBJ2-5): EAGVAQSPRYKIIEKRQSVAFWCNPISGHATLYWYQQILGQGPKLLIQFQNNGVVDDSQLPKDRFSAERLKGVDSTLKIQPAKLEDSAVYLCASSPVALQETQYFGPGTRLLVL.

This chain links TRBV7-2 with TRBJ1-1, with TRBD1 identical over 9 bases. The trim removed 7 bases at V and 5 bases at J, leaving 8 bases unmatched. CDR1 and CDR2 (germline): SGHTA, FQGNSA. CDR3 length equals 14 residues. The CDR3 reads CASMIGQGRTEAFF. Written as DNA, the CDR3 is TGTGCCAGCATGATTGGACAGGGGAGAACTGAAGCTTTCTTT.

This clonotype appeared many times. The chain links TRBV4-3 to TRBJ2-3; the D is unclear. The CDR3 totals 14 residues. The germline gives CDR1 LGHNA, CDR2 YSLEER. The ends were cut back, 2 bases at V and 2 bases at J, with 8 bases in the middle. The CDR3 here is CASSQLSSTDTQYF. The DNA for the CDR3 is TGCGCCAGCAGCCAACTTTCCTCCACAGATACGCAGTATTTT.

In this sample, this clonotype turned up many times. CDR3 in DNA: TGCAGTGCTAGAGTCGGAGCTAGCGGGGGACCCGGGGAGCTGTTTTTT. Protein sequence: CSARVGASGGPGELFF. This chain links TRBV20-1 with TRBJ2-2; 10 bases agree with TRBD2. With V trimmed by 1 base and J by 6 bases, 8 bases remained unmatched. Germline CDR1 is DFQATT and CDR2 is SNEGSKA (reference sequence). The CDR3 is 16 amino acids.